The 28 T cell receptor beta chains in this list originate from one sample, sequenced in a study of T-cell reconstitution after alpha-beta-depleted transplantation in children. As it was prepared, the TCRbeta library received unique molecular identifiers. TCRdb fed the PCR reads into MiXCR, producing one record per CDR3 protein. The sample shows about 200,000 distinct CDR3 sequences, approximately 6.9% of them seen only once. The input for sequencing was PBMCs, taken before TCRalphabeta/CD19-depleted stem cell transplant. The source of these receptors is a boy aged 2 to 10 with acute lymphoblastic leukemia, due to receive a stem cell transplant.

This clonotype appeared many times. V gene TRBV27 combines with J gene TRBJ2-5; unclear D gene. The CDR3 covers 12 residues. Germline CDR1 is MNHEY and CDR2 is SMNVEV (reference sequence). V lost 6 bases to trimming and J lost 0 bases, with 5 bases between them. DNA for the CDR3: TGTGCCAGCAGAGGGTACCAAGAGACCCAGTACTTC. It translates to CASRGYQETQYF.

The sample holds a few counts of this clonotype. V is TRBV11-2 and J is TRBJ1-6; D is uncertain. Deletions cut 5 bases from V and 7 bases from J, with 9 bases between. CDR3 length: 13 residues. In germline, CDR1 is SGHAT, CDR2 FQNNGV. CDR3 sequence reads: CASSGGPNSPLHF. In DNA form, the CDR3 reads TGTGCCAGCAGCGGCGGACCGAATTCACCCCTCCACTTT.

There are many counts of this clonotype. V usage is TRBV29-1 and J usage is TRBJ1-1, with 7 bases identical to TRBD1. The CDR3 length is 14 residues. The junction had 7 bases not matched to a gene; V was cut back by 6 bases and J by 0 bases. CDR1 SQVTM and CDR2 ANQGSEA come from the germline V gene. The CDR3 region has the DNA TGCAGCGTAGCGCCGGGACAGATGAACACTGAAGCTTTCTTT. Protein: CSVAPGQMNTEAFF.

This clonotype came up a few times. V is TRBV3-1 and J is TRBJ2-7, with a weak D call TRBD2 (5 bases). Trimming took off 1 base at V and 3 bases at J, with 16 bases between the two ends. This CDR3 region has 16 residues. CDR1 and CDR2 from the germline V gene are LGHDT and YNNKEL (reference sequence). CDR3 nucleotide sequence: TGTGCCAGCAGCCAAGGGCGACTAAAAATAGTCTACGAGCAGTACTTC. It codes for CASSQGRLKIVYEQYF.

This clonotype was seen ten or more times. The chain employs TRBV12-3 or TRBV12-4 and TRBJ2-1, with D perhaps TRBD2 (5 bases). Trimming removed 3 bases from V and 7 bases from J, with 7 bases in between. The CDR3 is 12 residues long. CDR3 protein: CASSFVANEQFF. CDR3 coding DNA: TGTGCCAGCAGTTTTGTAGCGAATGAGCAGTTCTTC.

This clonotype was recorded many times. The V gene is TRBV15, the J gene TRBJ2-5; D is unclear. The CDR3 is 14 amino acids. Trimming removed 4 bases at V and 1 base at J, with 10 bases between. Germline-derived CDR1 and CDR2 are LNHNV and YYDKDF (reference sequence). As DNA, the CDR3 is TGTGCCACCAGCACCCGACTTACCCAAGAGACCCAGTACTTC. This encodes CATSTRLTQETQYF.

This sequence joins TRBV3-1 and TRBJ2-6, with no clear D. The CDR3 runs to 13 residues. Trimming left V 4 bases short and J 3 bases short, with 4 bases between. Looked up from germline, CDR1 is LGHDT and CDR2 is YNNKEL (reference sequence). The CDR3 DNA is TGTGCCAGCAGCCCCCATGGGGCCAACGTCCTGACTTTC. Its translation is CASSPHGANVLTF.

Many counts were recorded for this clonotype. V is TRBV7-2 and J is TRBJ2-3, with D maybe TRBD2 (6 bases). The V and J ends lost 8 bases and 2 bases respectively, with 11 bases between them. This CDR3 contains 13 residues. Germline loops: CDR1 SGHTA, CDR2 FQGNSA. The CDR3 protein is CASSWGVTDTQYF. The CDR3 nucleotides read TGTGCCAGCTCTTGGGGGGTCACAGATACGCAGTATTTT. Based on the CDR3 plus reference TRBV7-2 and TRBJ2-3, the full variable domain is GAGVSQSPSNKVTEKGKDVELRCDPISGHTALYWYRQSLGQGLEFLIYFQGNSAPDKSGLPSDRFSAERTGGSVSTLTIQRTQQEDSAVYLCASSWGVTDTQYFGPGTRLTVL.

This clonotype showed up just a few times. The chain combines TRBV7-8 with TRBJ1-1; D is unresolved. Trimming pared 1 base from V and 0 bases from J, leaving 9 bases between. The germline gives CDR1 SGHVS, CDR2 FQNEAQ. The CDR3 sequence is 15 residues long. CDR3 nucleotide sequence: TGTGCCAGCAGCTTAGGGGCCCGAATGAACACTGAAGCTTTCTTT. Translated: CASSLGARMNTEAFF.

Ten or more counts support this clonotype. As DNA, the CDR3 is TGTGCCAGCAGTTTTGCTAGCGGGACGGTCGAGCAGTACTTC. Translation: CASSFASGTVEQYF. The chain links TRBV28 to TRBJ2-7; 9 bases fit TRBD2. Germline CDR1 MDHEN, CDR2 SYDVKM. The ends lost 3 bases at V and 6 bases at J; junction bases unmatched: 6. This CDR3 has 14 amino acids.

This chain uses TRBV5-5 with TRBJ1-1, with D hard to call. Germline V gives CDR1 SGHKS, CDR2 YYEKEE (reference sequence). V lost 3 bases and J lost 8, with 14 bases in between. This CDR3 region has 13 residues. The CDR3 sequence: CASSSWVAREAFF. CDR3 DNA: TGTGCCAGCAGCTCCTGGGTGGCGAGGGAAGCTTTCTTT. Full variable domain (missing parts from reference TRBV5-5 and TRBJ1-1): DAGVTQSPTHLIKTRGQQVTLRCSPISGHKSVSWYQQVLGQGPQFIFQYYEKEERGRGNFPDRFSARQFPNYSSELNVNALLLGDSALYLCASSSWVAREAFFGQGTRLTVV.

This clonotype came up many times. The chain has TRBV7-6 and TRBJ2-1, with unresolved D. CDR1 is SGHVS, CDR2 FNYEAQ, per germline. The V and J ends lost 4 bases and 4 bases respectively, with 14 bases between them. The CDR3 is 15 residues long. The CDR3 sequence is CASSSGRLVYNEQFF. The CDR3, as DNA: TGTGCCAGCAGCTCCGGACGCCTGGTATACAATGAGCAGTTCTTC.

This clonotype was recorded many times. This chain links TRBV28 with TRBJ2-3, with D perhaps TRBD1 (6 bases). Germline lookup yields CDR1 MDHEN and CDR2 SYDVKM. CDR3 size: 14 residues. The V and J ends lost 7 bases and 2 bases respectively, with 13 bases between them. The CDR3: CASTRDRNTDTQYF. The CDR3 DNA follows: TGTGCCAGCACGCGTGACAGGAACACAGATACGCAGTATTTT.

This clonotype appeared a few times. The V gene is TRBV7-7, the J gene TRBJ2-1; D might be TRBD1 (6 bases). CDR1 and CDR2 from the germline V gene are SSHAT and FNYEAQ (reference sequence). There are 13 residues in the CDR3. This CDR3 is CASASDRYNEQFF. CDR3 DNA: TGTGCTAGCGCCTCTGACAGGTACAATGAGCAGTTCTTC.

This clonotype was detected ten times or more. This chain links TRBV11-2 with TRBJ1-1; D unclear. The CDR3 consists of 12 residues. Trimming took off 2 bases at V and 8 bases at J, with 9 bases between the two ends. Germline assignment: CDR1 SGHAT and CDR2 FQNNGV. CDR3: CASSLSLGEAFF. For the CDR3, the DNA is TGTGCCAGCAGCTTATCCTTGGGGGAAGCTTTCTTT.

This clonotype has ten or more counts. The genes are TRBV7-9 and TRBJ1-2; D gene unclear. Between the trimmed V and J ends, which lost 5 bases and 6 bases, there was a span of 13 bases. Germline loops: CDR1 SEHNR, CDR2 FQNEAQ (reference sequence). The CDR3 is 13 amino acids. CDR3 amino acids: CASSPHRGNGYTF. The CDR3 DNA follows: TGTGCCAGCAGCCCACATCGAGGGAATGGCTACACCTTC.

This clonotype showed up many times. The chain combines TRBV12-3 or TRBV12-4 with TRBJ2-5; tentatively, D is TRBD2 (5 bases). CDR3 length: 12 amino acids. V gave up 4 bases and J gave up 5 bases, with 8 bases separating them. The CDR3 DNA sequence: TGTGCCAGCAGTTCACTAGAGGAGACCCAGTACTTC. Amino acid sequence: CASSSLEETQYF.

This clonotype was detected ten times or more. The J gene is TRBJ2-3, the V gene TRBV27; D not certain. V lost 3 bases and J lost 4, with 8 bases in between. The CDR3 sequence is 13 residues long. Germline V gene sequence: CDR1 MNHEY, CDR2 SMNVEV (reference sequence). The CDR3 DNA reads TGTGCCAGCAGTTTTACTTTCGCAGATACGCAGTATTTT. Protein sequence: CASSFTFADTQYF.

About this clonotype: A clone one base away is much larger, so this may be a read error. CDR3 region: CASRQGGYEQCF. The CDR3 nucleotides read TGTGCCAGCAGACAGGGGGGCTACGAGCAGTGCTTC. V gene TRBV28 combines with J gene TRBJ2-7; TRBD1 matches at 8 bases. There are 12 residues in the CDR3. The germline gives CDR1 MDHEN, CDR2 SYDVKM.

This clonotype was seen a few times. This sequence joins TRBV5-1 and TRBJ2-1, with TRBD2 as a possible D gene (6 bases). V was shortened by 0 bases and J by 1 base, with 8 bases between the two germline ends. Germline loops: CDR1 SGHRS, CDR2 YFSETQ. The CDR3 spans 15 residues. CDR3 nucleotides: TGCGCCAGCAGCTTGGAGCGGGTGTCCTACAATGAGCAGTTCTTC. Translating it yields CASSLERVSYNEQFF.

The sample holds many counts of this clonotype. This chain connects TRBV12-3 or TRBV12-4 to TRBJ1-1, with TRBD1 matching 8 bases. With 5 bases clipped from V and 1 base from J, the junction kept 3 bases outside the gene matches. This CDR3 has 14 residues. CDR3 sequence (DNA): TGTGCCAGCAGTACAGGGGGTGCGAACACTGAAGCTTTCTTT. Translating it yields CASSTGGANTEAFF.

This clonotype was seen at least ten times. The CDR3 loop reads CSVVAPNTGELFF. The CDR3 DNA follows: TGCAGCGTTGTTGCCCCGAACACCGGGGAGCTGTTTTTT. The rearrangement joins TRBV29-1 to TRBJ2-2; D uncertain. The V and J ends lost 4 bases and 0 bases respectively, with 6 bases between them. Germline CDR1 and CDR2: SQVTM and ANQGSEA. This CDR3 comprises 13 residues.

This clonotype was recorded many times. The CDR3 spells CASSQGHPAGNNEQFF. In nucleotides, the CDR3 is TGTGCCAGCAGCCAAGGCCACCCAGCAGGTAACAATGAGCAGTTCTTC. V gene TRBV4-2 combines with J gene TRBJ2-1; D unclear. Germline V CDR1 and CDR2: LGHNA, YNFKEQ. Trimming stripped 1 base from V and 5 bases from J, with 15 bases between. The CDR3 extends over 16 amino acids.

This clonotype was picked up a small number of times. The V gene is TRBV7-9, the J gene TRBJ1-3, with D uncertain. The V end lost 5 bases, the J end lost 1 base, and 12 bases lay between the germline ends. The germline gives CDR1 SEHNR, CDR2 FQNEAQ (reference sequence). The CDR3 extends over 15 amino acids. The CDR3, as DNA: TGTGCCAGCAGCCAAACGGAGTATTCTGGAAACACCATATATTTT. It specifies CASSQTEYSGNTIYF. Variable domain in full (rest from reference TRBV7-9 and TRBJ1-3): DTGVSQNPRHKITKRGQNVTFRCDPISEHNRLYWYRQTLGQGPEFLTYFQNEAQLEKSRLLSDRFSAERPKGSFSTLEIQRTEQGDSAMYLCASSQTEYSGNTIYFGEGSWLTVV.

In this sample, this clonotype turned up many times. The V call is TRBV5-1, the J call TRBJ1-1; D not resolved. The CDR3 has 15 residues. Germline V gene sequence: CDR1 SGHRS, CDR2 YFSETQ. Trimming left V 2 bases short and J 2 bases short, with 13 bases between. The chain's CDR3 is CASSFWLGINTEAFF. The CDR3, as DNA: TGCGCCAGCAGCTTCTGGTTGGGGATCAACACTGAAGCTTTCTTT. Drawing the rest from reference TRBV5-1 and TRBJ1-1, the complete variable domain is KAGVTQTPRYLIKTRGQQVTLSCSPISGHRSVSWYQQTPGQGLQFLFEYFSETQRNKGNFPGRFSGRQFSNSRSEMNVSTLELGDSALYLCASSFWLGINTEAFFGQGTRLTVV.

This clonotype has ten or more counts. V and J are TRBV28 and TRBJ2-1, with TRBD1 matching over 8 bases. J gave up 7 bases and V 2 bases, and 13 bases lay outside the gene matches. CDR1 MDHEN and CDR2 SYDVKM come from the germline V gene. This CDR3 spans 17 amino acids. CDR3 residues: CASSLGLGRGRINEQFF. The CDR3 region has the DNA TGTGCCAGCAGTTTAGGCCTAGGCAGGGGGCGTATAAATGAGCAGTTCTTC.

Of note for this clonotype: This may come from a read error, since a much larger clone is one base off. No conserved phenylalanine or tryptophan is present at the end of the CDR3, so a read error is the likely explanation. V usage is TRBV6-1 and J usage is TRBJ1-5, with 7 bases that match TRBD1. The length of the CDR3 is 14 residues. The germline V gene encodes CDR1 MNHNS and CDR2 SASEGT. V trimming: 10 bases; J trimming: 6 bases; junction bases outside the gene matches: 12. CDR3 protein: CATKDRAGAQPQHC. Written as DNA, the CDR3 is TGTGCCACCAAAGACAGGGCCGGGGCTCAGCCCCAGCATTGT.

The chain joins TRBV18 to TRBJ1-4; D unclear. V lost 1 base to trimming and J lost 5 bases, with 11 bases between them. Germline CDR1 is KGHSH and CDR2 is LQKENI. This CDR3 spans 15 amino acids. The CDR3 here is CASSPRREANEKLFF. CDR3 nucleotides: TGTGCCAGCTCACCACGGCGGGAGGCAAATGAAAAACTGTTTTTT.